The T cell receptor (beta chain) described here comes from a study of a mutant IDH1 vaccine in newly diagnosed glioma. Notes on this clone: Its specificity is unknown.

Repertoires were generated with immunoSEQ multiplex PCR, while TCRdb's copy carries only in-frame clones and drops some. The sample holds around 38,000 clones, just under 85% seen once. Time point in this sample: week 5, during vaccination. In the vaccine, a single dose held 300 ug of the mutant IDH1 20-mer peptide, along with topical imiquimod. Per germline, CDR1 LNHDA and CDR2 SQIVND (reference sequence). The V gene lost 3 bases and the J gene lost 4 bases, with 16 bases spanning the gap. This CDR3 comprises 15 residues. This material consisted of PBMCs, taken from a glioma patient whose treatment included an IDH1 peptide vaccine. The chain uses TRBV19 and TRBJ2-7; possible D gene TRBD2, 6 bases. This clonotype was sampled from a man aged 25-40 years with glioma. For the CDR3, the DNA is TGTGCCAGTAGTATTGTAGGTGGAGGGAAATACGAGCAGTACTTC. Translated, it gives CASSIVGGGKYEQYF.